This T cell receptor (beta chain) was sequenced in a study of Graves' ophthalmopathy and Graves' hyperthyroidism. The CDR3 is made up of 19 amino acids. Germline CDR1 and CDR2: DFQATT and SNEGSKA (reference sequence). Germline trimming cut 5 bases from V and 0 bases from J; bases unmatched to any gene: 15. TCR beta CDR3 amplification used RNA transcripts. RT-PCR in the first round used HTBI primers; a second-round multiplex PCR followed. In TCRdb, the multiplex PCR reads were re-called with MiXCR into one record per CDR3 protein. Of approximately 700,000 distinct CDR3 sequences listed, approximately 40% are singletons.

The V call is TRBV20-1, the J call TRBJ1-6; 8 positions agree with TRBD1. The sequenced sample was peripheral blood. This clonotype was obtained from an adult man with Graves' ophthalmopathy. CDR3 coding DNA: TGCAGTGCTGACGCCGGACAGGGCCTCCTCAGCTCCTATAATTCACCCCTCCACTTT. Translating gives CSADAGQGLLSSYNSPLHF.